The 14 T cell receptor beta chains reported below all come from one sample, sequenced in a study of cytomegalovirus exposure and HLA in healthy donors listed by TCRdb under 2017. The library was generated by the immunoSEQ multiplex PCR assay. For the multiplex PCR, a mixture combining 60 forward primers for TCR Vbeta segments and 13 reverse primers for TCR Jbeta segments was used. This is the immuneACCESS table as TCRdb keeps it, with only in-frame sequences that have V and J called. A part of the clones is gone; compared with another copy, unresolved V genes explain less than half, and the rest is unexplained. For this sample the table gives tens of thousands of clones, of which more than 60% were detected only once. Roughly 1.5% of the sample is held by the ten biggest clonotypes. The specimen was PBMCs. The receptors originated from a man aged 40-49 years in good health and CMV-seronegative.

This chain joins TRBV5-6 and TRBJ2-7; 8 bases map to TRBD1. The CDR3 sequence is 14 residues long. Trimming at V came to 3 bases and at J to 1 base, leaving 3 bases not matched to a gene. The germline gives CDR1 SGHDT, CDR2 YYEEEE. As DNA, the CDR3 is TGTGCCAGCAGCTGGACAGGGATTTCCTACGAGCAGTACTTC. Translating it yields CASSWTGISYEQYF. Combining the CDR3 with reference TRBV5-6 and TRBJ2-7 gives the whole variable domain DAGVTQSPTHLIKTRGQQVTLRCSPKSGHDTVSWYQQALGQGPQFIFQYYEEEERQRGNFPDRFSGHQFPNYSSELNVNALLLGDSALYLCASSWTGISYEQYFGPGTRLTVT.

V and J are TRBV19 and TRBJ1-5, with a tentative D call TRBD1 (6 bases). The germline V and J ends were trimmed by 6 bases and 3 bases, with 12 bases remaining between them. CDR1 and CDR2 from the germline V gene are LNHDA and SQIVND (reference sequence). This CDR3 has 14 amino acids. CDR3 nucleotides: TGTGCCAGTAGACGCGACAGGTTCAATCAGCCCCAGCATTTT. Its protein product is CASRRDRFNQPQHF.

The chain couples TRBV27 to TRBJ2-1, with D tentatively TRBD2 (7 bases). CDR3 length: 13 residues. Germline assignment: CDR1 MNHEY and CDR2 SMNVEV (reference sequence). The V end was cut by 3 bases, the J end by 9 bases, with 12 bases between. CDR3 in DNA: TGTGCCAGCAGTTTGGGGGGAGGGGGTGAGCAGTTCTTC. As protein: CASSLGGGGEQFF.

The chain employs TRBV18 and TRBJ1-2; D gene unclear. Germline V CDR1 and CDR2: KGHSH, LQKENI. V dropped 3 bases and J dropped 4 bases, with 9 bases sitting between them. The CDR3 contains 13 residues. The CDR3, as DNA: TGTGCCAGCTCACCTGAACAGATCTATGGCTACACCTTC. This codes for CASSPEQIYGYTF.

The chain combines TRBV7-2 with TRBJ2-7, with a possible D match to TRBD1 (5 bases). V lost 4 bases to trimming and J lost 2 bases, with 12 bases between them. The CDR3 totals 14 residues. Germline CDR1 SGHTA, CDR2 FQGNSA. The CDR3 nucleotides read TGTGCCAGCAGCTACACCCGACAGACCTACGAGCAGTACTTC. It is translated as CASSYTRQTYEQYF.

The chain has TRBV6-1 and TRBJ1-4; 8 bases line up with TRBD1. CDR1 and CDR2 from the germline V gene are MNHNS and SASEGT. Trimming at V came to 6 bases and at J to 4 bases, leaving 4 bases not matched to a gene. The CDR3 contains 14 residues. CDR3 nucleotides: TGTGCCAGCAGCCGGGACAGGAGTAATGAAAAACTGTTTTTT. Encoded protein: CASSRDRSNEKLFF.

The J gene is TRBJ2-7, the V gene TRBV15; 8 bases agree with TRBD1. Germline trimming cut 1 base from V and 1 base from J; bases unmatched to any gene: 3. Germline CDR1 reads LNHNV; CDR2 reads YYDKDF (reference sequence). The CDR3 length is 15 residues. The CDR3 protein is CATSRGGQESYEQYF. DNA for the CDR3: TGTGCCACCAGCAGAGGGGGACAGGAATCCTACGAGCAGTACTTC.

The chain couples TRBV5-4 to TRBJ2-7; 7 nucleotides agree with TRBD2. Germline values: CDR1 SGHNT, CDR2 YYREEE (reference sequence). CDR3 length: 17 amino acids. Losses at the gene ends were 4 bases for V and 0 bases for J; bases not matched to a gene: 13. The CDR3 is CASSESSGTTSSYEQYF. CDR3 DNA: TGTGCCAGCAGCGAATCTAGCGGAACTACCTCCTCCTACGAGCAGTACTTC.

The CDR3 DNA reads as TGTGCCAGTAGCCAGCCGGGACAGGGTTTAGGCTACACCTTC. It specifies CASSQPGQGLGYTF. V gene TRBV19 combines with J gene TRBJ1-2, with 9 bases identical to TRBD1. The germline V gene has CDR1 LNHDA and CDR2 SQIVND (reference sequence). The ends lost 6 bases at V and 8 bases at J; junction bases unmatched: 10. The CDR3 extends over 14 amino acids.

This chain joins TRBV10-3 and TRBJ2-7, with 12 bases fitting TRBD1. After removal of 5 bases from V and 3 bases from J, the junction contained 5 bases not matched to a gene. The CDR3 extends over 15 amino acids. In germline, CDR1 is ENHRY, CDR2 SYGVKD. The CDR3: CAISPGTGGVYEQYF. CDR3 bases: TGTGCCATCAGTCCCGGGACAGGGGGCGTCTACGAGCAGTACTTC.

This clone has just a few counts. J is TRBJ2-4 and V is TRBV27; 8 bases are a match to TRBD1. V dropped 3 bases and J dropped 6; count of bases not matched to a gene: 4. CDR3 size: 14 residues. Germline V gene data show CDR1 as MNHEY and CDR2 as SMNVEV (reference sequence). The CDR3: CASSLAGGINIQYF. The CDR3 DNA reads TGTGCCAGCAGTTTGGCAGGGGGCATAAACATTCAGTACTTC.

The chain is built from TRBV18 and TRBJ2-7; 7 bases are shared with TRBD1. Germline CDR1 is KGHSH and CDR2 is LQKENI. There are 14 residues in the CDR3. J was trimmed by 3 bases and V by 3 bases; bases with no gene match: 5. CDR3 region: CASSPKGQNYEQYF. CDR3 DNA: TGTGCCAGCTCACCGAAGGGACAGAACTACGAGCAGTACTTC.

This sequence joins TRBV5-1 and TRBJ1-1, with 7 bases identical to TRBD1. Unmatched junction bases numbered 11, after V lost 4 bases and J lost 5 bases. The CDR3 contains 15 residues. Germline lookup yields CDR1 SGHRS and CDR2 YFSETQ. The CDR3 DNA sequence: TGCGCCAGCAGCAGACAGGGACAGTACTTGACTGAAGCTTTCTTT. Translated: CASSRQGQYLTEAFF.

V is TRBV6-4 and J is TRBJ2-1, with 8 bases matching TRBD2. The V segment lost 2 bases and the J segment 5 bases; nucleotides outside the gene matches: 5. This CDR3 comprises 15 residues. Germline V gene lookup returns CDR1 MRHNA and CDR2 SNTAGT. The CDR3: CASSDRAGDHNEQFF. The CDR3 nucleotides read TGTGCCAGCAGTGACCGAGCGGGAGACCACAATGAGCAGTTCTTC.